The sequence of this TCR beta chain was determined in a study of post-analysis software for immune sequencing data. Study observations and caveats: Five TRBV segments were significantly more frequent in patients than in controls. TRBV5-6, TRBV5-1 and TRBV20-1 were among these segments.

Presence of unique molecular identifiers characterized the TCR beta cDNA libraries. A population of about 0.95 to 10 million T cells gave rise to roughly 0.5 million cDNA molecules. MiXCR was run by TCRdb on the PCR reads, yielding one entry per CDR3 protein. Here the sample spans around 500,000 distinct CDR3 sequences, 30% to 40% being singletons. The sample holds a few counts of this clonotype. Its antigen is still unknown. CDR3 length equals 14 residues. Germline V lookup: CDR1 SGHVS, CDR2 FNYEAQ. The trim removed 2 bases at V and 8 bases at J, leaving 4 bases unmatched. Source material: blood. This TCR was sampled from a girl under 18 with multiple sclerosis. The J gene is TRBJ2-1, the V gene TRBV7-6; 9 nucleotides agree with TRBD2. In nucleotides, the CDR3 is TGTGCCAGCAGCTTACGGCGGGGGGGCCATGAGCAGTTCTTC. Protein product: CASSLRRGGHEQFF.